This T cell receptor (beta chain) was retrieved from a study of T cell responses to AZD1222 COVID-19 vaccine. Study conclusions and caveats: A rise in Spike-specific TCR breadth and depth followed two AZD1222 doses. Repertoire collection took place solely once the T cell response had peaked. It was only a handful of AZD1222 recipients who were seropositive at baseline.

The ends were cut back, 5 bases at V and 12 bases at J, with 11 bases in the middle. Germline V gene lookup returns CDR1 LGHDT and CDR2 YNNKEL (reference sequence). This CDR3 comprises 11 residues. Comments on this clone: Its cognate antigen is unknown.

TCRdb keeps only in-frame clones here, not all; method: immunoSEQ multiplex PCR. The sample records 150,000 or so clones, over 90% being singletons. The chain joins TRBV3-1 (or the pseudogene TRBV3-2) to TRBJ2-1, with a weak D call TRBD1 (6 bases). The TCR comes from an adult in good health. Material: peripheral blood, obtained on day 0 of MenACWY control vaccination. The CDR3 reads CASSSQGRQFF. DNA of the CDR3: TGTGCCAGCAGCTCACAGGGTCGGCAGTTCTTC.